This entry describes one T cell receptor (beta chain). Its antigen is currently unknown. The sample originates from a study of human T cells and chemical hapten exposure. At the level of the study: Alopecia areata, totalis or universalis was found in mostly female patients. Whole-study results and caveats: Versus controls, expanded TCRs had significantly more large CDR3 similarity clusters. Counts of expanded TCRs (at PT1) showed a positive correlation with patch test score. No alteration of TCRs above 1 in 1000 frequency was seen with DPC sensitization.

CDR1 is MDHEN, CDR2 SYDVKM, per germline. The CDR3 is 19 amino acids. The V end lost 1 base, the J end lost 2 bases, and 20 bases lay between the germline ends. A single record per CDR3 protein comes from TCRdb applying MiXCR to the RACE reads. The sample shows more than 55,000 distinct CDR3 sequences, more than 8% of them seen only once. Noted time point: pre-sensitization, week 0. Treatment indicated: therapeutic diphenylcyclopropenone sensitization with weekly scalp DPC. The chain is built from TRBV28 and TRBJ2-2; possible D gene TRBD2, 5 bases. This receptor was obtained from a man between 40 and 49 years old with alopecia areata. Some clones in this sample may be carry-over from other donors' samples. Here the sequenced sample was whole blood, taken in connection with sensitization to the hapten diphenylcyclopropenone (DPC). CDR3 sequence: CASSLFYTSGPTNTGELFF. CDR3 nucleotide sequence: TGTGCCAGCAGTTTATTTTATACCAGCGGACCCACCAACACCGGGGAGCTGTTTTTT.